These 12 T cell receptor beta chains originate from one sample sequenced in a study of CD8+CD57+ T cells in acquired aplastic anemia (dated by TCRdb to between 2017 and 2018). The data were produced on an Illumina HiSeq 2000. Genomic DNA served as template for TCR beta VDJ combination and CDR3 sequence profiling. TCRdb trimmed public reads at Q25 via fastp, called clones via MiXCR and kept in-frame beta chains. Entries are consolidated by CDR3 protein sequence, retaining the most common genes and DNA. Here the sample has 350,000 to 450,000 distinct CDR3 sequences; around 72% occur a single time. The ten most abundant clones make up 3.5% to 4.5% of the sample. Sequencing used sorted CD4+, CD8+, or CD8+CD57+ T cells (not recorded which) from PBMCs. The receptor source for this set is a human donor in good health, serving as a control.

This clonotype was recorded only once. It is likely a read error, because the conserved phenylalanine at the end of the CDR3 is missing. Because the CDR3's place on the DNA is in doubt, the DNA is left out and the CDR3 is given as listed by TCRdb. The rearrangement joins TRBV7-2 to TRBJ2-5; the listed D gene, TRBD1, was not tested against the DNA. Germline CDR1 SGHTA, CDR2 FQGNSA. The CDR3 comprises 13 residues, both ends counted. This CDR3 is CASSLVVGKGQPQ.

V and J are TRBV20-1 and TRBJ2-5, with 8 positions matching TRBD2. The V segment lost 2 bases and the J segment 3 bases; nucleotides outside the gene matches: 8. Germline V gene lookup returns CDR1 DFQATT and CDR2 SNEGSKA (reference sequence). The CDR3 totals 15 residues. In DNA, the CDR3 is TGCAGTGCTAGAACCGGAGCGGGAGTTGAAGAGACCCAGTACTTC. Its protein is CSARTGAGVEETQYF.

This clonotype has just a few counts. This clone may be a read error of a much larger clone one base away. CDR3 coding DNA: TGTGCCAGCAGCCGGGCAGGGGGGGAAAAACTGTTTTTT. Amino acids: CASSRAGGEKLFF. The chain joins TRBV7-3 to TRBJ1-4; 7 bases are shared with TRBD1. With 5 bases clipped from V and 8 bases from J, the junction kept 5 bases outside the gene matches. The CDR3 extends over 13 amino acids. Germline V gene data show CDR1 as SGHTA and CDR2 as FQGTGA.

About this clonotype itself: This CDR3 is missing its conserved last phenylalanine or tryptophan, likely due to a read error. It is unclear where the CDR3 begins or ends on the DNA, so no DNA is shown, and the CDR3 is as TCRdb lists it. J is TRBJ2-7 and V is TRBV19; the listed D gene, TRBD2, was not tested against the DNA. The germline gives CDR1 LNHDA, CDR2 SQIVND (reference sequence). The CDR3 length is 15 residues, termini included. The CDR3 spells CASRGQTSYGYTFGS.

The gene calls are TRBV7-9 and TRBJ1-2; D is unclear. Germline V gene data show CDR1 as SEHNR and CDR2 as FQNEAQ (reference sequence). V shed 4 bases and J shed 8 bases, with 8 bases lying between them. This CDR3 has 11 amino acids. CDR3 loop: CASSWSGGYTF. Written as DNA, the CDR3 is TGTGCCAGCAGCTGGTCGGGGGGCTACACCTTC. The complete variable domain, with remaining parts taken from reference TRBV7-9 and TRBJ1-2, reads DTGVSQNPRHKITKRGQNVTFRCDPISEHNRLYWYRQTLGQGPEFLTYFQNEAQLEKSRLLSDRFSAERPKGSFSTLEIQRTEQGDSAMYLCASSWSGGYTFGSGTRLTVV.

The genes are TRBV11-1 and TRBJ2-1; 9 bases fit TRBD2. The CDR3 loop spans 19 amino acids. Germline CDR1 SGHAT, CDR2 FQDESV (reference sequence). The V gene end was trimmed by 1 base and the J gene end by 1 base; junction bases not matched to a gene: 11. The CDR3 is CASSLVATSGGGSYNEQFF. The CDR3 region has the DNA TGTGCCAGCAGCTTAGTTGCGACTAGCGGAGGAGGATCCTACAATGAGCAGTTCTTC. Combining the CDR3 with reference TRBV11-1 and TRBJ2-1 gives the whole variable domain EAEVAQSPRYKITEKSQAVAFWCDPISGHATLYWYRQILGQGPELLVQFQDESVVDDSQLPKDRFSAERLKGVDSTLKIQPAELGDSAMYLCASSLVATSGGGSYNEQFFGPGTRLTVL.

The CDR3 nucleotides are TGTGCCAGCAGTGGCGGGGGGAGTCAGCCCCAGCATTTT. This encodes CASSGGGSQPQHF. V is TRBV19 and J is TRBJ1-5; maybe TRBD1 (5 bases). The germline V gene encodes CDR1 LNHDA and CDR2 SQIVND (reference sequence). This CDR3 region has 13 residues. The V gene lost 9 bases and the J gene lost 6 bases, with 15 bases spanning the gap.

This clonotype was detected many times. CDR3 DNA sequence: TGTGCCAGCAGCTCGGGGGGGGGCCGATTCGGGACCCAGTACTTC. It translates to CASSSGGGRFGTQYF. The rearrangement links TRBV7-3 to TRBJ2-5; 8 nucleotides line up with TRBD2. This CDR3 region has 15 residues. The V segment lost 4 bases and the J segment 7 bases; nucleotides outside the gene matches: 11. Germline V lookup: CDR1 SGHTA, CDR2 FQGTGA. Full variable domain (remainder filled in from reference TRBV7-3 and TRBJ2-5): GAGVSQTPSNKVTEKGKYVELRCDPISGHTALYWYRQSLGQGPEFLIYFQGTGAADDSGLPNDRFFAVRPEGSVSTLKIQRTERGDSAVYLCASSSGGGRFGTQYFGPGTRLLVL.

Worth noting for this clonotype: Germline and junction disagree at one end, which may indicate a read error. The V call is TRBV9, the J call TRBJ1-1; tentative D call: TRBD1 (6 bases). The CDR3 runs to 14 residues. Germline V CDR1 and CDR2: SGDLS, YYNGEE. In nucleotides, the CDR3 is TGTGCCAGCAGCCGGGGGGGGCATACTTACACAGATATCTTT. Translated: CASSRGGHTYTDIF.

As regards this clonotype: This is likely a read error, given that the CDR3 carries no conserved phenylalanine or tryptophan at its end. The limits of the CDR3 on the DNA are not certain, so only TCRdb's listed CDR3 is given. V usage is TRBV2 and J usage is TRBJ2-7; the table gives TRBD1 as D, unverified against the DNA. The CDR3 comprises 11 residues, both ends counted. Germline-derived CDR1 and CDR2 are SNHLY and FYNNEI. This CDR3 reads CASSAILAQDY.

Concerning this clonotype itself: One junction end does not reproduce the germline sequence, and a read error may be involved. The genes are TRBV9 and TRBJ2-3, with D perhaps assigned TRBD1 or TRBD2 (5 bases each). The CDR3 has 12 residues. In germline, CDR1 is SGDLS, CDR2 YYNGEE. CDR3 residues: CASSPGADTHYF. In DNA, the CDR3 is TGTGCCAGCAGCCCCGGGGCGGATACGCACTATTTT.

The CDR3 region has the DNA TGTGCCAGCAGTAGGACAGGGGGAAATGCGCAGTACTTC. It yields the protein CASSRTGGNAQYF. The chain has TRBV7-3 and TRBJ2-7, with 10 nucleotides matching TRBD1. CDR3 length: 13 residues. Germline-derived CDR1 and CDR2 are SGHTA and FQGTGA. V gave up 6 bases and J gave up 9 bases; unmatched junction bases: 8.